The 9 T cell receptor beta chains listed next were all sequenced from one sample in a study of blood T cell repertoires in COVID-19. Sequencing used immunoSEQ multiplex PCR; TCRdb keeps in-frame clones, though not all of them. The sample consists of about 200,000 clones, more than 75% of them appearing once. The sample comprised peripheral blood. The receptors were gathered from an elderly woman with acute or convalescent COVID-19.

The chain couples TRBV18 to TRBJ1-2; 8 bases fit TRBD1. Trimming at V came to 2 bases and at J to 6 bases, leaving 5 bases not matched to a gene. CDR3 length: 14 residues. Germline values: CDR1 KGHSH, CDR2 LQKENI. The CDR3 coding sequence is TGTGCCAGCTCACCAGGGGCAGGGGGCGATGGCTACACCTTC. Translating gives CASSPGAGGDGYTF. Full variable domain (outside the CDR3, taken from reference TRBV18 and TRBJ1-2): NAGVMQNPRHLVRRRGQEARLRCSPMKGHSHVYWYRQLPEEGLKFMVYLQKENIIDESGMPKERFSAEFPKEGPSILRIQQVVRGDSAAYFCASSPGAGGDGYTFGSGTRLTVV.

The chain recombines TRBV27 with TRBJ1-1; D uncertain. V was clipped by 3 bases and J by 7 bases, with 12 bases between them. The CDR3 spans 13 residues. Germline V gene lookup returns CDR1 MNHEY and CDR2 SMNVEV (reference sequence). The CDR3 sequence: CASSFQVGFEAFF. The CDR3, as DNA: TGTGCCAGCAGTTTCCAGGTAGGATTTGAAGCTTTCTTT.

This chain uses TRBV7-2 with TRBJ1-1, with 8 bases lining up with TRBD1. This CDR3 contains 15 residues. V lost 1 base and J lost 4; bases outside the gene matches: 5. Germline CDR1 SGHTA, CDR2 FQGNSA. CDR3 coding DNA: TGTGCCAGCAGCTTAGTCCAGGGGGCCGGCACTGAAGCTTTCTTT. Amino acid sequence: CASSLVQGAGTEAFF.

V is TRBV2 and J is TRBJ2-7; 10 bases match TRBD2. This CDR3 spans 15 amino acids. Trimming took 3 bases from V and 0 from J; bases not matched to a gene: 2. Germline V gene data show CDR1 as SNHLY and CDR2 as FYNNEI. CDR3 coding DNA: TGTGCCAGCAGTGAGAGCGGGAGGGGCTCCTACGAGCAGTACTTC. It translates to CASSESGRGSYEQYF.

In DNA, the CDR3 is TGTGCCTGGAGTCTCAAGAGTATTAAGAACTCCTACGAGCAGTACTTC. This encodes CAWSLKSIKNSYEQYF. The genes are TRBV30 and TRBJ2-7; D uncertain. The CDR3 totals 16 residues. Germline CDR1 reads GTSNPN; CDR2 reads SVGIG (reference sequence). V lost 2 bases and J lost 0, with 17 bases in between.

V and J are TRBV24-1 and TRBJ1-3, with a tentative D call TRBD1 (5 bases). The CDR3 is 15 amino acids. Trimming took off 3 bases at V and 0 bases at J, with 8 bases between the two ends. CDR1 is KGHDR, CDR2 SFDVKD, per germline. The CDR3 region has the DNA TGTGCCACCAGTGATGACAGACACTCTGGAAACACCATATATTTT. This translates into CATSDDRHSGNTIYF.

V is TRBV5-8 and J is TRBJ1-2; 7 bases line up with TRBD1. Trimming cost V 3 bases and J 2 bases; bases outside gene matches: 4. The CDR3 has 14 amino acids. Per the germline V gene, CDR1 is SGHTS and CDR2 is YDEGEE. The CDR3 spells CASSYPDRNYGYTF. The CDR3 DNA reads TGTGCCAGCAGCTATCCGGACAGGAACTATGGCTACACCTTC. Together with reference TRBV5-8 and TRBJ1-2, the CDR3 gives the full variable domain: EAGVTQSPTHLIKTRGQQATLRCSPISGHTSVYWYQQALGLGLQFLLWYDEGEERNRGNFPPRFSGRQFPNYSSELNVNALELEDSALYLCASSYPDRNYGYTFGSGTRLTVV.

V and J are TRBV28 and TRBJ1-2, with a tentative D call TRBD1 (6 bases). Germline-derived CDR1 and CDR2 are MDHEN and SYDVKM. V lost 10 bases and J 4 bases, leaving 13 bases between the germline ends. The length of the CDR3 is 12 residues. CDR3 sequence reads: CAIRGGFYGYTF. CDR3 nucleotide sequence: TGTGCCATCCGAGGGGGATTCTATGGCTACACCTTC.

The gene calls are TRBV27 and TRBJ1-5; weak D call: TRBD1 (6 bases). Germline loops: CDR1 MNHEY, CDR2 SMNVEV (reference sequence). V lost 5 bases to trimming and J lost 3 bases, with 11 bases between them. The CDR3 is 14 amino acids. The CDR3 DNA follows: TGTGCCAGCAGTCCAGGACAGTTCAATCAGCCCCAGCATTTT. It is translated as CASSPGQFNQPQHF.